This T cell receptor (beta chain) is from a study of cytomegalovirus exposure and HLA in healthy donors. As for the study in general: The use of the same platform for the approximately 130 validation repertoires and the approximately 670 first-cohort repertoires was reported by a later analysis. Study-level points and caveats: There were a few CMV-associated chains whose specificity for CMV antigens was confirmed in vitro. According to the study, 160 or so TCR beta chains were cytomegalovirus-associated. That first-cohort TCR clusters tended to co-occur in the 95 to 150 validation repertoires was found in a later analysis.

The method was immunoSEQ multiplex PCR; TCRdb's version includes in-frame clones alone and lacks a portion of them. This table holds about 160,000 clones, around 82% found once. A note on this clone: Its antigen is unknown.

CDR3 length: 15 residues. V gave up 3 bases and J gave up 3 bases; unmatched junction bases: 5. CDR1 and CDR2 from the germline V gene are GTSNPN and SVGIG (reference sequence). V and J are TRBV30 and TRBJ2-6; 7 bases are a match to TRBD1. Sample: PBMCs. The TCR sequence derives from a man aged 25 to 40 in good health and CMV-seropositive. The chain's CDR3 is CAWRKGAGGANVLTF. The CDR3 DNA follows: TGTGCCTGGAGGAAGGGGGCCGGTGGGGCCAACGTCCTGACTTTC.